The 17 T cell receptor beta chains below all came from one sample that was sequenced in a study of T cell clonality in common variable immunodeficiency. Sequencing used immunoSEQ multiplex PCR; TCRdb keeps in-frame clones, though not all of them. The sample was found to contain about 37,000 clones, and every one recurs. The sample consisted of peripheral blood mononuclear cells. These TCRs come from a person aged 18-70 years in good health.

This clone has ten or more counts. The read halts 3 residues ahead of the CDR3 end, with the missing end drawn from the germline J gene. V and J are TRBV20-1 and TRBJ2-3, with D possibly TRBD2 on 6 matching bases. Trimming stripped 6 bases from V and 4 bases from J, with 20 bases between. Germline V gives CDR1 DFQATT, CDR2 SNEGSKA (reference sequence). The CDR3 contains 15 residues. Partial CDR3 DNA: TGCAGTGCACGATGGGGGGAGAGTCGTGCAGATACG. It specifies CSARWGESRADT. The whole CDR3 sequence reads CSARWGESRADTQYF.

The table lists this clone with many counts. The read ends 3 residues early relative to the CDR3; the germline J gene fills the gap. The chain employs TRBV30 and TRBJ2-1; possibly TRBD2 for D (5 bases). Deletions cut 4 bases from V and 5 bases from J, with 15 bases between. The germline V gene has CDR1 GTSNPN and CDR2 SVGIG (reference sequence). CDR3 size: 14 residues. CDR3 protein: CAWKAGVLNNEQFF. CDR3 DNA (partial): TGTGCCTGGAAGGCGGGCGTATTAAACAATGAG.

This clone was seen at least ten times. The read comes to an end 3 residues before the CDR3 does, leaving the germline J gene to fill in the end. The genes are TRBV4-1 and TRBJ2-7, with TRBD1 as a possible D gene (6 bases). Per the germline V gene, CDR1 is MGHRA and CDR2 is YSYEKL. The CDR3 has 15 amino acids. V was pared by 0 bases and J by 4 bases, with 13 bases between. This CDR3 reads CASSQELTGYYEQYF. Partial CDR3 DNA: TGCGCCAGCAGCCAAGAATTGACAGGATATTACGAG.

This clone was counted many times. The read gets to within 3 residues of the CDR3 end, and the germline J gene fills in the rest. The genes are TRBV28 and TRBJ2-1, with 7 bases that match TRBD1. The V segment lost 4 bases and the J segment 0 bases; nucleotides outside the gene matches: 6. CDR1 is MDHEN and CDR2 is SYDVKM in the germline V gene. This CDR3 region has 16 residues. CDR3 bases read: TGTGCCAGCAGTTCCCCCCGGACAGGCTCCTACAATGAG. This translates into CASSSPRTGSYNE. The complete CDR3 reads CASSSPRTGSYNEQFF.

As concerns this clone: The CDR3 end is not reached by the read, which stops 3 residues before it; the germline J gene fills it in. The chain couples TRBV19 to TRBJ1-1; tentative D call: TRBD1 (6 bases). This CDR3 has 14 residues. Germline values: CDR1 LNHDA, CDR2 SQIVND (reference sequence). The V gene lost 3 bases and the J gene lost 6 bases, with 14 bases spanning the gap. This CDR3 is CASSITGIKAEAFF. CDR3 DNA, as far as it was read: TGTGCCAGTAGTATCACAGGGATAAAGGCTGAA.

This clone has at least ten counts. The missing CDR3 end, 3 residues past where the read stops, is filled in from the germline J gene. The chain carries TRBV7-9 and TRBJ2-3; TRBD2 aligns across 7 bases. Germline V lookup: CDR1 SEHNR, CDR2 FQNEAQ (reference sequence). The CDR3 is made up of 15 amino acids. V trimming: 3 bases; J trimming: 0 bases; junction bases outside the gene matches: 3. CDR3 amino acids: CASSFGLGSTDTQYF. The DNA read from the CDR3 is TGTGCCAGCAGCTTCGGACTAGGGAGCACAGATACG.

This clone was found many times. From the germline J gene comes the end of the CDR3, since the read stops 3 residues before it. This chain uses TRBV2 with TRBJ2-5; either TRBD1 or TRBD2 may supply D (5 bases each). This CDR3 has 15 residues. CDR1 SNHLY and CDR2 FYNNEI come from the germline V gene. V lost 6 bases to trimming and J lost 5 bases, with 19 bases between them. The sequenced CDR3 bases are TGTGCCAGCAGCACCGAGGGGCTAGATCTTGAGACC. Protein: CASSTEGLDLET. The entire CDR3 reads CASSTEGLDLETQYF.

This clone was seen many times. The DNA ends 3 residues before the CDR3 does, and the rest of the CDR3 is filled in from the germline J gene. V and J are TRBV5-6 and TRBJ2-1, with 16 positions matching TRBD2. This CDR3 contains 15 residues. CDR1 and CDR2 from the germline V gene are SGHDT and YYEEEE. V was clipped by 3 bases and J by 7 bases; unmatched bases: 1. The covered CDR3 bases are TGTGCCAGCAGCTCGGGACTAGCGGGAGGGAATGAG. Its translation: CASSSGLAGGNE. The whole CDR3 protein is CASSSGLAGGNEQFF.

This clone was counted at least ten times. The read halts 3 residues ahead of the CDR3 end, with the missing end drawn from the germline J gene. J is TRBJ1-3 and V is TRBV5-1; TRBD1 might be the D (5 bases). This CDR3 has 17 amino acids. In germline, CDR1 is SGHRS, CDR2 YFSETQ. The V and J ends lost 0 bases and 1 base respectively, with 14 bases between them. The CDR3 DNA, read in part, is TGCGCCAGCAGCTTGGGGGACTTGAGGGCATCTGGAAACACC. Translating gives CASSLGDLRASGNT. In full, the CDR3 reads CASSLGDLRASGNTIYF.

The sample holds many counts of this clone. The read finishes 3 residues shy of the CDR3 end, and the germline J gene is used to complete it. The J gene is TRBJ2-1, the V gene TRBV20-1, with TRBD1 matching 12 bases. Germline V gives CDR1 DFQATT, CDR2 SNEGSKA (reference sequence). CDR3 size: 16 residues. Trimming removed 3 bases from V and 8 bases from J; junction bases left unmatched: 11. The covered CDR3 bases are TGCAGTGCTAGGGAACCCGGGACAGGGGGCTCGGATGAG. This translates into CSAREPGTGGSDE. The CDR3, in full, reads CSAREPGTGGSDEQFF.

The table lists this clone with many counts. The sequence runs out 3 residues before the end of the CDR3; the remainder is reconstructed from the germline J gene. V gene TRBV5-5 combines with J gene TRBJ2-5; D unclear. V lost 4 bases and J lost 1, with 11 bases in between. There are 14 residues in the CDR3. From germline, CDR1 is SGHKS and CDR2 YYEKEE (reference sequence). CDR3 sequence reads: CASSPSPGQETQYF. CDR3 bases read: TGTGCCAGCAGCCCCTCCCCCGGCCAAGAGACC.

This clone was counted many times. The CDR3 end is not reached by the read, which stops 3 residues before it; the germline J gene fills it in. This chain uses TRBV4-2 with TRBJ2-1; 9 positions agree with TRBD2. CDR1 is LGHNA, CDR2 YNFKEQ, per germline. The CDR3 sequence is 15 residues long. After removal of 0 bases from V and 6 bases from J, the junction contained 3 bases not matched to a gene. CDR3 DNA, as far as it was read: TGTGCCAGCAGCCAAGAGGGGACTAGCCTCAATGAG. Translated, it gives CASSQEGTSLNE. The entire CDR3 reads CASSQEGTSLNEQFF.

In this sample, this clone turned up many times. The CDR3 is cut off 3 residues early in the read; its end comes from the germline J gene. The V call is TRBV7-2, the J call TRBJ2-1; the D gene is possibly TRBD2 (5 bases). Germline loops: CDR1 SGHTA, CDR2 FQGNSA. This CDR3 has 15 amino acids. Trimming took 3 bases from V and 4 from J, leaving 13 bases between them. The CDR3 sequence is CASSFERIIYNEQFF. The part of the CDR3 DNA that was read is TGTGCCAGCAGCTTTGAGCGGATTATTTACAATGAG.

This clone has a handful of counts. CDR3 loop: CASSHPGGNQPQHF. The part of the CDR3 DNA that was read is TGTGCCAGCAGCCACCCGGGGGGCAATCAGCCC. The V call is TRBV7-9, the J call TRBJ1-5, with D perhaps TRBD1 (5 bases). The DNA ends 3 residues before the CDR3 does, and the rest of the CDR3 is filled in from the germline J gene. CDR3 length: 14 residues. The germline CDR1 and CDR2 sequences are SEHNR and FQNEAQ (reference sequence). V was shortened by 5 bases and J by 2 bases, with 10 bases between the two germline ends. The full variable domain, with the rest looked up from reference TRBV7-9 and TRBJ1-5, is DTGVSQNPRHKITKRGQNVTFRCDPISEHNRLYWYRQTLGQGPEFLTYFQNEAQLEKSRLLSDRFSAERPKGSFSTLEIQRTEQGDSAMYLCASSHPGGNQPQHFGDGTRLSIL.

This clone has a count of ten or more. The DNA read from the CDR3 is TGTGCCAGCAGCTTTCAGGGGACGGATAATGAAAAA. It specifies CASSFQGTDNEK. The entire CDR3 reads CASSFQGTDNEKLFF. The rearrangement links TRBV5-4 to TRBJ1-4, with D possibly TRBD1 on 6 matching bases. The read ends 3 residues before the CDR3 terminus; that terminus is restored from the germline J gene. V gave up 2 bases and J gave up 4 bases, with 12 bases separating them. There are 15 residues in the CDR3. Germline CDR1 is SGHNT and CDR2 is YYREEE (reference sequence).

This clone was observed a handful of times. With the read ending 3 residues before the CDR3 end, the germline J gene is used to fill in that end. This rearrangement joins TRBV10-2 to TRBJ1-3; 8 bases match TRBD1. This CDR3 region has 14 residues. V gave up 11 bases and J gave up 4 bases; unmatched junction bases: 10. Germline V gene lookup returns CDR1 WSHSY and CDR2 SAAADI. The CDR3 here is CASSRGLDGNTIYF. The CDR3 DNA, read in part, is TGCGCCTCATCCAGGGGGCTAGACGGAAACACC.

This clone appeared many times. The CDR3 is cut off 3 residues early in the read; its end comes from the germline J gene. The gene calls are TRBV14 and TRBJ2-1; TRBD1 matches 8 bases. Germline-derived CDR1 and CDR2 are SGHDN and FVKESK. This CDR3 is built from 15 residues. V lost 3 bases and J lost 5; bases outside the gene matches: 6. CDR3 protein: CASSHGQGKNNEQFF. CDR3 bases read: TGTGCCAGCAGCCACGGACAGGGAAAAAACAATGAG.